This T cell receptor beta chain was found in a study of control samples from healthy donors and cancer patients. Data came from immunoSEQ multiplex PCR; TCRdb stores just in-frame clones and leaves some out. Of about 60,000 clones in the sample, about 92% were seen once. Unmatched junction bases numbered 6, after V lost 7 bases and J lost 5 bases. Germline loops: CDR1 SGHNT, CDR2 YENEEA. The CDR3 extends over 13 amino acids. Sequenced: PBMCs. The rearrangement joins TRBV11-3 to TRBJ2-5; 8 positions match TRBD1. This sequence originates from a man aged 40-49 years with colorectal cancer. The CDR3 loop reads CASTQGAQETQYF. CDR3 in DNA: TGTGCCAGCACCCAGGGGGCGCAGGAGACCCAGTACTTC.